The text below deals with one T cell receptor (beta chain). These data belong to a study of blood T cell repertoires in COVID-19. This CDR3 spans 17 amino acids. Per the germline V gene, CDR1 is MNHNS and CDR2 is SASEGT. Trimming removed 3 bases at V and 2 bases at J, with 20 bases between. Libraries were prepared by immunoSEQ multiplex PCR; TCRdb keeps only in-frame clonotypes and omits some of them. The sample has 200,000 to 300,000 clones, around 83% seen once. Specimen: peripheral blood. The source is a man between 35 and 55 years old who had recovered from COVID-19. The chain is built from TRBV6-1 and TRBJ2-7; a weak D match, TRBD1 (5 bases). The CDR3 sequence is CASSEGLTADRPYEQYF. The CDR3 region has the DNA TGTGCCAGCAGTGAGGGTCTGACAGCCGATCGACCCTACGAGCAGTACTTC.